This TCR beta chain originates from a study of T-cell reconstitution after alpha-beta-depleted transplantation in children. This clonotype has just a few counts. Preparing the TCRbeta library involved the use of unique molecular identifiers. TCRdb re-derived calls from the PCR reads in MiXCR, one entry per CDR3 protein. The repertoire holds under 400,000 distinct CDR3 sequences, with roughly 21% as singletons. The CDR3 is 12 amino acids. The junction had 2 bases not matched to a gene; V was cut back by 2 bases and J by 5 bases. CDR1 and CDR2 (germline): SQVTM, ANQGSEA. The chain uses TRBV29-1 and TRBJ1-2, with 7 bases that match TRBD1. The clonotype was recovered from a male patient aged 10-17 years who had a stem cell transplant for acute lymphoblastic leukemia, so the T cells may come from the graft donor. Sequencing used PBMCs, mostly from graft donor cells, obtained 180 days after TCRalphabeta/CD19-depleted stem cell transplant. The CDR3 loop reads CSVEPGGYGYTF. DNA of the CDR3: TGCAGCGTTGAACCAGGGGGGTATGGCTACACCTTC.